The 21 T cell receptor beta chains reported below all come from one sample, sequenced in a study of cytomegalovirus exposure and HLA in healthy donors. This PCR relied on a set of 60 Vbeta primers and 13 Jbeta primers. Assay: immunoSEQ multiplex PCR; the TCRdb copy retains only in-frame clones and omits some. The top ten hold almost 7% of the sample, which has about 140,000 clones, around 80% seen once. Material for sequencing was PBMCs. The receptor source for this set is a man aged 40-49 years in good health and CMV-seropositive.

The V gene is TRBV11-3, the J gene TRBJ2-7, with 10 bases matching TRBD1. CDR3 size: 17 residues. The trim removed 4 bases at V and 4 bases at J, leaving 13 bases unmatched. In germline, CDR1 is SGHNT, CDR2 YENEEA. The CDR3 DNA follows: TGTGCCAGCAGCTCCCCCCGGGACAGGGGAGGGCCATACGAGCAGTACTTC. Its protein is CASSSPRDRGGPYEQYF.

A single count supports this clone. The J gene is TRBJ1-1, the V gene TRBV30; a weak D match, TRBD1 (6 bases). In germline, CDR1 is GTSNPN, CDR2 SVGIG (reference sequence). Trimming took off 2 bases at V and 3 bases at J, with 16 bases between the two ends. CDR3 length: 15 amino acids. The CDR3 protein is CAWSLQYRVDTEAFF. CDR3 DNA sequence: TGTGCCTGGAGTCTACAATACAGGGTGGACACTGAAGCTTTCTTT.

The chain employs TRBV6-1 and TRBJ2-1; 9 bases are a match to TRBD2. CDR1 MNHNS and CDR2 SASEGT come from the germline V gene. With 0 bases clipped from V and 8 bases from J, the junction kept 8 bases outside the gene matches. There are 16 residues in the CDR3. DNA for the CDR3: TGTGCCAGCAGTGAAGCGTTTGCAGCGGGGGGCGATGAGCAGTTCTTC. It is translated as CASSEAFAAGGDEQFF.

This chain links TRBV4-2 with TRBJ1-2, with TRBD1 matching 12 bases. This CDR3 has 16 residues. CDR1 LGHNA and CDR2 YNFKEQ come from the germline V gene. With V trimmed by 5 bases and J by 6 bases, 10 bases remained unmatched. For the CDR3, the DNA is TGTGCCAGCAGCGTTCCCGGGACAGGGGGCACTAATGGCTACACCTTC. Translation gives CASSVPGTGGTNGYTF.

The gene calls are TRBV5-6 and TRBJ1-5; TRBD1 aligns across 8 bases. The CDR3 has 15 residues. Trimming removed 2 bases from V and 7 bases from J; junction bases left unmatched: 8. Germline-derived CDR1 and CDR2 are SGHDT and YYEEEE. Here the CDR3 DNA reads TGTGCCAGCAGCTTATTGTCAGGGGGCGGGCAGCCCCAGCATTTT. Residues: CASSLLSGGGQPQHF. Full variable domain (rest looked up from reference TRBV5-6 and TRBJ1-5): DAGVTQSPTHLIKTRGQQVTLRCSPKSGHDTVSWYQQALGQGPQFIFQYYEEEERQRGNFPDRFSGHQFPNYSSELNVNALLLGDSALYLCASSLLSGGGQPQHFGDGTRLSIL.

About this clone: At one end the junction does not follow the germline gene, possibly because of a read error. V and J are TRBV4-3 and TRBJ1-3; no clear D gene. The CDR3 has 15 amino acids. CDR1 and CDR2 (germline): LGHNA, YSLEER. CDR3 coding DNA: TGCGCCAGCAGCCAGACCGGGAGCTCTGGAAGCACCATATATTTT. It codes for CASSQTGSSGSTIYF.

This chain joins TRBV5-6 and TRBJ1-2, with a possible D match to TRBD1 (5 bases). Germline V gives CDR1 SGHDT, CDR2 YYEEEE. This CDR3 comprises 16 residues. The V end lost 2 bases, the J end lost 0 bases, and 14 bases lay between the germline ends. The CDR3 loop reads CASSFRGVMANYGYTF. In nucleotides, the CDR3 is TGTGCCAGCAGCTTTAGGGGCGTCATGGCTAACTATGGCTACACCTTC.

The rearrangement joins TRBV10-3 to TRBJ2-3, with 7 bases matching TRBD1. This CDR3 is built from 13 residues. The germline CDR1 and CDR2 sequences are ENHRY and SYGVKD. V was clipped by 6 bases and J by 5 bases; unmatched bases: 5. In DNA form, the CDR3 reads TGTGCCATCAGCCAGGGGGTGATAGATACGCAGTATTTT. This gives the protein CAISQGVIDTQYF.

V usage is TRBV15 and J usage is TRBJ1-1; D not resolved. V was pared by 0 bases and J by 4 bases, with 9 bases between. CDR1 is LNHNV, CDR2 YYDKDF, per germline (reference sequence). This CDR3 has 14 amino acids. The CDR3 DNA follows: TGTGCCACCAGCAGAGATAGTGGAGGCACTGAAGCTTTCTTT. Translating gives CATSRDSGGTEAFF.

This clone occurred once. The chain recombines TRBV7-2 with TRBJ2-7, with 7 nucleotides matching TRBD2. From germline, CDR1 is SGHTA and CDR2 FQGNSA. This CDR3 has 12 amino acids. V lost 10 bases to trimming and J lost 2 bases; unmatched junction nucleotides: 5. This chain's CDR3 is CATSGGPYEQYF. The CDR3 DNA sequence: TGTGCCACCTCGGGGGGTCCCTACGAGCAGTACTTC.

The V and J genes are TRBV27 and TRBJ1-4; a possible D gene is TRBD1 (5 bases). CDR1 and CDR2 from the germline V gene are MNHEY and SMNVEV (reference sequence). Trimming took off 4 bases at V and 6 bases at J, with 12 bases between the two ends. This CDR3 contains 14 residues. CDR3 nucleotides: TGTGCCAGCAGTTATGGGGGGGGTGATGAAAAACTGTTTTTT. It encodes CASSYGGGDEKLFF.

The chain employs TRBV9 and TRBJ1-2, with D possibly matching TRBD1 (6 bases). Germline-derived CDR1 and CDR2 are SGDLS and YYNGEE. Trimming left V 0 bases short and J 5 bases short, with 8 bases between. There are 13 residues in the CDR3. CDR3 region: CASSVGTEYGYTF. In nucleotides, the CDR3 is TGTGCCAGCAGCGTAGGGACAGAATATGGCTACACCTTC.

This clone was recorded only once. The chain uses TRBV18 and TRBJ2-7; no clear D gene. Germline CDR1 is KGHSH and CDR2 is LQKENI. The germline V and J ends were trimmed by 6 bases and 5 bases, with 8 bases remaining between them. The CDR3 extends over 11 amino acids. The DNA of the CDR3 is TGTGCCAGCTCGTCCACTGACGAGCAGTACTTC. The encoded protein is CASSSTDEQYF.

This rearrangement joins TRBV4-1 to TRBJ2-2; 8 bases fit TRBD2. J lost 3 bases, V lost 0 bases, and 9 bases had no gene match. Germline CDR1 reads MGHRA; CDR2 reads YSYEKL. This CDR3 is built from 18 residues. The CDR3 region is CASSQEGSGVGYTGELFF. DNA for the CDR3: TGCGCCAGCAGCCAAGAGGGTAGCGGGGTCGGATACACCGGGGAGCTGTTTTTT.

The chain recombines TRBV5-4 with TRBJ2-7; D is undetermined. Trimming took off 0 bases at V and 6 bases at J, with 10 bases between the two ends. Germline lookup yields CDR1 SGHNT and CDR2 YYREEE (reference sequence). The CDR3 extends over 13 amino acids. The DNA of the CDR3 is TGTGCCAGCAGCTTGGGCAGGCAGTCCGAGCAGTACTTC. It codes for CASSLGRQSEQYF.

The chain joins TRBV29-1 to TRBJ2-1; TRBD2 matches 8 bases. CDR3 length: 15 residues. V shed 4 bases, J shed 0 bases, and the junction held 5 bases outside the gene matches. CDR1 SQVTM and CDR2 ANQGSEA come from the germline V gene. The CDR3 DNA reads TGCAGCGTTGGATCTAGCGGGTACTCCTACAATGAGCAGTTCTTC. Protein product: CSVGSSGYSYNEQFF.

The rearrangement links TRBV4-1 to TRBJ1-2; D gene ambiguous. The length of the CDR3 is 11 residues. With 0 bases removed from V and 8 bases from J, the gap between germline ends came to 4 bases. Germline-derived CDR1 and CDR2 are MGHRA and YSYEKL. In nucleotides, the CDR3 is TGCGCCAGCAGCCAAGAACGGGGCTACACCTTC. Protein: CASSQERGYTF.

The gene calls are TRBV11-2 and TRBJ2-1; perhaps TRBD2 as D (7 bases). The CDR3 totals 16 residues. The V end was cut by 6 bases, the J end by 5 bases, with 20 bases between. Germline CDR1 reads SGHAT; CDR2 reads FQNNGV. Here the CDR3 reads CASRLRGGDLNNEQFF. The CDR3 DNA sequence: TGTGCCAGCAGGTTGAGGGGGGGGGACTTAAACAATGAGCAGTTCTTC.

The chain has TRBV5-1 and TRBJ2-3; 13 bases align to TRBD2. CDR3 size: 15 residues. The V gene's germline CDR1 is SGHRS and CDR2 YFSETQ. The V segment lost 4 bases and the J segment 3 bases; nucleotides outside the gene matches: 2. Here the CDR3 reads CASSLLAGGTDTQYF. CDR3 DNA sequence: TGCGCCAGCAGCCTACTAGCGGGGGGGACAGATACGCAGTATTTT.

The chain has TRBV6-5 and TRBJ1-5; 10 bases align to TRBD1. Germline values: CDR1 MNHEY, CDR2 SVGAGI. V gave up 5 bases and J gave up 7 bases; unmatched junction bases: 8. The CDR3 sequence is 15 residues long. This CDR3 reads CASSTGTGAGQPQHF. In DNA, the CDR3 is TGTGCCAGCAGTACCGGGACAGGGGCGGGGCAGCCCCAGCATTTT.

This chain joins TRBV19 and TRBJ2-4; D remains unclear. V lost 6 bases, J lost 1 base, and 7 bases lay in between. The CDR3 extends over 13 amino acids. Germline V CDR1 and CDR2: LNHDA, SQIVND (reference sequence). This CDR3 reads CASRPRAKNIQYF. CDR3 nucleotide sequence: TGTGCCAGTAGGCCCCGGGCCAAAAACATTCAGTACTTC. The full variable domain, with the rest looked up from reference TRBV19 and TRBJ2-4, is DGGITQSPKYLFRKEGQNVTLSCEQNLNHDAMYWYRQDPGQGLRLIYYSQIVNDFQKGDIAEGYSVSREKKESFPLTVTSAQKNPTAFYLCASRPRAKNIQYFGAGTRLSVL.